This T cell receptor beta chain was found in a study of cytomegalovirus exposure and HLA in healthy donors. The study, taken as a whole, reports: As confirmed in vitro, a few CMV-associated chains were specific for CMV antigens. Among TCR beta chains, those listed as cytomegalovirus-associated numbered fewer than 200.

About this clone: Its antigen is as yet unknown.

V dropped 0 bases and J dropped 9 bases, with 15 bases sitting between them. This CDR3 has 16 residues. Germline values: CDR1 MNHEY, CDR2 SVGAGI. PCR primers comprised 60 Vbeta and 13 Jbeta primers. Using immunoSEQ multiplex PCR, the repertoire was profiled, and TCRdb retains in-frame clones only, with some absent. The sample lists approximately 81,000 clones, about 88% occurring once. The receptor was derived from a woman between 45 and 65 years old in good health and CMV-seronegative. The sequenced sample consisted of PBMCs. The rearrangement uses TRBV6-5 and TRBJ1-6, with a possible D match to TRBD1 (5 bases). CDR3 region: CASSYSGGDNTSPLHF. CDR3 DNA: TGTGCCAGCAGTTACTCGGGAGGGGATAATACTTCACCCCTCCACTTT.